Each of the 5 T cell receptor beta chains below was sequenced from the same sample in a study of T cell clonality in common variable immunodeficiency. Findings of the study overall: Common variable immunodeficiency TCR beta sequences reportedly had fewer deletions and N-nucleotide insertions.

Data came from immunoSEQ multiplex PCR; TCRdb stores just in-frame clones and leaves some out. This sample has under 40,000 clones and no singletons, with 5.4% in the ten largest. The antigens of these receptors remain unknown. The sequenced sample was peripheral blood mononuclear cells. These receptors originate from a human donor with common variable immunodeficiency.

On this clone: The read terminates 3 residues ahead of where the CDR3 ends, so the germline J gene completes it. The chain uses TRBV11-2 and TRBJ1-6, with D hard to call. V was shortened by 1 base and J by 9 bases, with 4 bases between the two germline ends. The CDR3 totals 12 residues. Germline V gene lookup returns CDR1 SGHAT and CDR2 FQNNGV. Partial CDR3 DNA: TGTGCCAGCAGCTTAGCGGGTTCACCC. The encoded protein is CASSLAGSP. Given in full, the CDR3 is CASSLAGSPLHF.

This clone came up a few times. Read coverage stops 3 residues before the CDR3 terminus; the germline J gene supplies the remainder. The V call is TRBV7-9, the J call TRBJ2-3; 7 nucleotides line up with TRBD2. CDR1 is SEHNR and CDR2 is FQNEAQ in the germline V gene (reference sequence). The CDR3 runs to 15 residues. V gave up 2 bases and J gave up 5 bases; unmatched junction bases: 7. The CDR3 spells CASSLPASGLDTQYF. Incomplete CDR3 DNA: TGTGCCAGCAGCTTACCCGCTAGCGGATTAGATACG.

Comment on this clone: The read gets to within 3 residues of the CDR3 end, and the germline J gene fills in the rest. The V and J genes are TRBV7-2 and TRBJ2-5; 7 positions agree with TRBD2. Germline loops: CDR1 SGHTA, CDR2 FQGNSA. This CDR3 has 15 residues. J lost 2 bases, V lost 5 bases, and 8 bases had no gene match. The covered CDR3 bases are TGTGCCAGCAGCCGATCCGGGACTACACAAGAGACC. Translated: CASSRSGTTQET. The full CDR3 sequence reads CASSRSGTTQETQYF. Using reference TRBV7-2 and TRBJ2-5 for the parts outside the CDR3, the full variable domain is GAGVSQSPSNKVTEKGKDVELRCDPISGHTALYWYRQSLGQGLEFLIYFQGNSAPDKSGLPSDRFSAERTGGSVSTLTIQRTQQEDSAVYLCASSRSGTTQETQYFGPGTRLLVL.

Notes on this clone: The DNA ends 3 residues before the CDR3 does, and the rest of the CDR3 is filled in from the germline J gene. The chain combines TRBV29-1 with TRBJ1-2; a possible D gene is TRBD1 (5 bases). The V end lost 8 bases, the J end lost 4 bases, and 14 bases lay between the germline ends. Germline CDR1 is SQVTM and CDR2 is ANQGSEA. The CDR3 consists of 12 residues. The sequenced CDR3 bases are TGCAGCTACTCCGACAGTTCCTATGGC. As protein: CSYSDSSYG. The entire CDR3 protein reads CSYSDSSYGYTF.

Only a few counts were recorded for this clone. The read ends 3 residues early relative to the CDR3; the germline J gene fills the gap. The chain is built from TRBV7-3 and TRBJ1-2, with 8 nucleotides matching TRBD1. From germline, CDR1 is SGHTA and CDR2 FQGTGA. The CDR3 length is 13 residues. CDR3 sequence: CASSSSGGGGYTF. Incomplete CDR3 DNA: TGTGCCAGCAGCTCATCAGGGGGCGGAGGC. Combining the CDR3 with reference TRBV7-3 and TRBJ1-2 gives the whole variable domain GAGVSQTPSNKVTEKGKYVELRCDPISGHTALYWYRQSLGQGPEFLIYFQGTGAADDSGLPNDRFFAVRPEGSVSTLKIQRTERGDSAVYLCASSSSGGGGYTFGSGTRLTVV.